A selection of T cell receptor beta chains follows, all from one sample in a study of T cell clusters in autoimmune cytopenias. With the multiplex PCR reads reprocessed, TCRdb shows one record per CDR3 protein and no DNA. The specimen's table records approximately 4,900 distinct CDR3 sequences. The sequenced sample consisted of peripheral blood. Receptors were obtained from a human donor with an autoimmune cytopenia or autoimmune hepatitis (not recorded which). Each CDR3 is given with its conserved first and last residue. The order of the fields is V gene, clone size, J gene, CDR3 protein. Clone size appears in some rows only: once, few, many, or a class for an expanded clone.

TRBV7-2	.	TRBJ2-7	CASSLYERSYEQYF
TRBV30	medium-sized	TRBJ1-2	CAWRPTPGLSDGYTF
TRBV20-1	medium-sized	TRBJ2-1	CSAPERLAGRNEQFF
TRBV7-9	medium-sized	TRBJ2-3	CASSFSGSSDTQYF
TRBV5-1	medium-sized	TRBJ1-2	CASSSTGGAGKGYGYTF
TRBV6-5	medium-sized	TRBJ1-2	CASSRDGTGNYGYTF
TRBV12-3/TRBV12-4	.	TRBJ1-1	CASRRTGRQQAFF
TRBV13	medium-sized	TRBJ1-3	CASSDRSSGNTIYF
TRBV24-1	medium-sized	TRBJ1-2	CATSDGVGYTF
TRBV20-1	medium-sized	TRBJ2-3	CSAQTREGRDTQYF
TRBV6-6	medium-sized	TRBJ2-7	CASSPRTGSGNSYEQYF
TRBV12-3/TRBV12-4	.	TRBJ1-2	CASSFRAGRSGYTF
TRBV29-1	medium-sized	TRBJ1-5	CSVQGADQPQHF